There are many counts of the clone carrying this T cell receptor (beta chain). TCRdb recomputed calls from the 5' RACE reads with MiXCR, one row per CDR3 protein. The table lists 130,000 to 150,000 distinct CDR3 sequences, under 4.5% of them singletons. These data originate in a study of identical twins. The V gene end was trimmed by 3 bases and the J gene end by 6 bases; junction bases not matched to a gene: 12. The length of the CDR3 is 16 residues. Germline V gene sequence: CDR1 KGHDR, CDR2 SFDVKD. Sequenced input: memory T cells sorted from blood. The chain is built from TRBV24-1 and TRBJ1-2; 7 bases are shared with TRBD1. The TCR originated in a man between 18 and 35 years old in good health. The CDR3 region is CATSDRGRGGVNGYTF. CDR3 sequence (DNA): TGTGCCACCAGTGATCGGGGCAGGGGGGGCGTCAATGGCTACACCTTC.